This T cell receptor beta chain is drawn from a study of tumor and adjacent non-tumor tissue in lung cancer. Background on the study: Samples averaged roughly 4.4 million productive TCRbeta reads each. Study-level points and caveats: TCR diversity was significantly greater in tumor than normal lung tissue.

The CDR3 runs to 15 residues. Germline CDR1 is SGHAT and CDR2 is FQNNGV. As regards this clonotype: Its antigen is unknown. The junction differs from germline at one of its ends, possibly a read error.

TCRbeta libraries were built with three rounds of nested PCR, modified from ARM-PCR. Using its own MiXCR run on the multiplex PCR reads, TCRdb lists one record per CDR3 protein. The sample has about 200,000 distinct CDR3 sequences, less than 80% seen once. This sample's RNA came from whole unsorted tissue. The J gene is TRBJ1-4, the V gene TRBV11-2, with D uncertain. The sample consisted of lung tumor tissue. The receptor was isolated from a man between 60 and 75 years old with non-small cell lung cancer. As DNA, the CDR3 is TGTGCCAGCAGCTTATTTGGATGGGCTGATGAAAAACAGTTTTTT. Residues: CASSLFGWADEKQFF.